This T cell receptor (beta chain) came from a study of cytomegalovirus exposure and HLA in healthy donors (TCRdb year 2017). Concerning the study at large: An earlier analysis of approximately 640 of the donors reported more than 250 Gb of sequence data and roughly 100 million unique TCR beta sequences from about 180 million T cells. An early release covering more than 500 HLA-typed donors comprised approximately 290 gigabases of sequencing data and roughly 86 million unique TCR sequences. Along with the approximately 600-subject first cohort, a separate validation cohort of about 110 different subjects was used. Donor age, sex, ethnicity and CMV serostatus were compiled together with the repertoire data. In the later analysis, no new phenotypic data were used to find candidate immune exposures; instead, reliance was placed on TCR beta sequences and their occurrence across donors. Of the roughly 400 genotyped donors, approximately 80% fell in the genetic ancestry cluster associated with self-reported Caucasian donors. Both class I and class II loci were covered by HLA typing, at four-digit resolution. Because of strong linkage in the cohort, five DR-DQ haplotypes were treated as single units for association and clustering. Typing coverage varied by locus: roughly 620-640 donors for A, B, C, DRB1 and DQB1; about 520 for DQA1; more than 600 for DPA1; approximately 470 for DPB1. The study aimed to test whether signatures of past pathogen exposure could be identified by cataloging public T cell receptors. In an earlier analysis of over 550 of the donors, high-throughput TCR beta sequencing was used to judge whether each TCR beta V gene segment behaved as functional or pseudogenic. Among around 400 genotyped donors of the cohort, an average of around 250,000 unique TCR beta nucleotide sequences was sequenced per donor, of which 15% to 20% were non-productive. To predict cytomegalovirus infection status, the study combined high-throughput TCR immunosequencing, statistical association of individual TCRs with disease status, and machine learning. A later genetic analysis used genome-wide SNP genotypes for about three fifths of the 666 donors, treating that subset as a discovery cohort. To study patterns of TCR occurrence, a later analysis re-analyzed previously published TCR beta repertoires from 700 or so donors and added high-resolution HLA genotyping. All discovery cohort repertoires had been generated using a single sequencing platform. The T cell repertoires of roughly 660 subjects were profiled by immunosequencing and related to cytomegalovirus serostatus. The investigation overall reported the following: The study listed approximately 150 TCR beta chains as associated with cytomegalovirus. In a later analysis, TCR association rates were found to vary across HLA loci, with the most associated TCRs seen for DRB1 alleles and the fewest for HLA-C alleles. In a later genetic analysis, fewer N-insertions in productive TCRs were reported among donors in an Asian-associated ancestry cluster than the roughly 700-donor mean. Linkage disequilibrium might explain the correlated functional status among segregating V segments, but an unknown experimental factor could not be ruled out. Because some donors lacked HLA typing at each locus, the association tests relied only on the typed subset. According to the authors, the approach could potentially be generalized to other disease states and immunological phenotypes. In an earlier analysis of some 550 of the donors, most TCR beta V segments were observed in productive rearrangements about 90% or about 30% of the time, broadly matching IMGT annotations. Several of the top co-occurrence clusters appeared to be linked to parvovirus B19, influenza, CMV and Epstein-Barr virus, according to a later analysis. When HLA alleles, especially DR and DQ, strongly co-occurred, attributing TCR associations to individual alleles was difficult. A cluster of highly shared sequence variants was judged likely to represent a technical artifact of the sequencing pipeline. Most TCR sequences were observed very rarely across donors, whereas some public TCRs were present in many individuals. For the cohort, immune exposure information was limited to CMV serostatus. A few of the identified cytomegalovirus-associated TCR beta chains were confirmed in vitro to be specific for cytomegalovirus antigens. Because counts were too low, about 18 rarely observed V segments, including chromosome 9 orphons, were excluded from the earlier analysis of under 650 of the donors. A later analysis found that HLA-associated TCR beta chains were more clonally expanded and had lower generation probabilities than equally common non-associated chains. Cytomegalovirus status was reported to be diagnosed by the classifier with high specificity and sensitivity in both the original and validation cohorts. This cohort had only TCR beta chains sequenced, and the lack of alpha or paired-chain data limited which features could be detected. In a later analysis, around 17,000 TCR beta sequences were associated with specific HLA alleles at a false discovery rate of 0.05. Presence/absence analyses assumed roughly uniform sequencing depth across donors, an assumption that may not hold. Because the 87-base-pair reads could not distinguish some IMGT-functional V segments, including TRBV6-2 and TRBV6-3, those segments were excluded. A later analysis found that most CMV-associated TCR beta chains appeared HLA-restricted, with HLA associations seemingly driven largely by CMV exposure. A further reported finding was that TCR beta sequences accurately predicted the HLA-A and HLA-B alleles for most subjects in the first cohort. In a later genetic analysis, a missense DCLRE1C variant was associated with V-gene and J-gene trimming of TCR beta chains, and the association was replicated in an independent cohort.

Deletion took 7 bases off V and 3 bases off J, with a span of 12 bases between the germline ends. CDR1 MGHRA and CDR2 YSYEKL were looked up in the germline V gene. Reading from cysteine to phenylalanine, the CDR3 counts 13 amino acids. Just CDR3 DNA is preserved here, 39 bases in frame from base 1. The cohort was made up of about 670 healthy bone marrow donors. At the time of sampling, every cohort member was nominally healthy, though immune exposures that went unrecorded were likely present. The donor tested CMV seronegative, placing the donor among the 350 to 400 seronegative members of the cohort. A peripheral blood sample was provided by each donor, and peripheral blood mononuclear cells were used for TCR beta sequencing. The Qiagen DNeasy Blood Extraction Kit was used to extract genomic DNA from the blood cell samples. In the case of this clone: The antigen this receptor binds is unknown. Per-nucleotide qualities are absent, and no much larger clonotype sits a single base away.

The library came from the immunoSEQ multiplex PCR assay. The multiplex PCR relied on a mix of 60 forward primers for TCR Vbeta segments and 13 reverse primers for TCR Jbeta segments. Amplification of the CDR3 region of rearranged TCR beta genes was performed with a multiplex PCR assay on genomic DNA. The amplified TCR beta libraries were sequenced on the Illumina HiSeq System as 87-base-pair reads. The original methods were these. In a later analysis, 77 million or so unique TCR beta chains were counted across the 500 to 700 repertoires, and roughly 9.9 million of these chains were shared by at least two donors. A nearest-neighbor algorithm error-corrected the raw reads and collapsed the reads into unique sequences, merging closely related sequences to remove PCR and sequencing errors. To assign V, D and J gene segments, CDR3 sequences were aligned to IMGT reference sequences. For a sequence to be retained, at least a six-nucleotide match to both a V gene segment and a J gene segment was required. Rearrangements were called productive when the CDR3 lacked stop codons and stayed in frame with V and J; all others were non-productive. CDR3 was defined according to IMGT convention as the region running from the second conserved V-encoded cysteine to the conserved J-encoded phenylalanine. In an earlier analysis of roughly 580 of the donors, sequences lacking an unambiguous match to a single V gene segment were excluded. An earlier analysis of 500 to 700 of the donors classified V segments as functional when productive rearrangements were above 56.7% and as segregating when the standard deviation between donors was above 5%. A statistical classification framework was built to diagnose cytomegalovirus status from the catalog of TCR beta chain sequences. In a later analysis, V and J genes were assigned by comparing TCR nucleotide sequences against IMGT/GENE-DB human TR gene sequences. The TCRdist pipeline was used in a later analysis to assign CDR3 sequences and most-parsimonious VDJ recombination scenarios. A later analysis defined each TCR beta chain by its CDR3 amino acid sequence plus V-gene family, and excluded reads lacking a unique V-gene family. To address suspected cross-contamination and a sequencing artifact, a later analysis removed a few hundred highly shared, low-generation-probability nucleotide sequences. A later analysis calculated a clonal expansion index for each public chain from normalized within-repertoire ranks of inferred template counts. A later analysis computed generation probabilities with a VDJ recombination model fitted to out-of-frame rearrangements, and checked the results against IGoR. A later analysis scored TCR-TCR, TCR-HLA and TCR-CMV co-occurrence with hypergeometric tests, applying a repertoire-size bias correction to TCR pairs. To estimate false discovery rates, a later analysis permuted the HLA or CMV assignments 20 times. A later analysis grouped co-occurring TCRs with DBSCAN, adding TCRdist sequence similarity when clustering within HLA-allele-positive subsets. Repertoires with fewer than 30,000 or more than 120,000 public chains were left out of co-occurrence clustering, as were a few repertoires with anomalous nucleotide sharing. Entries here come from immuneACCESS through TCRdb and include only in-frame sequences with V and J called. Some clones fail to appear in such tables; in the studies checked, an unresolved V gene covers under half of the shortfall, and the cause of the remainder is unknown. The V and J calls and the clone size are those of that table, but D and trimming were determined from the DNA. This sample lists more than 150,000 clones; about 85% were detected once. Less than 2.5% of the sample is taken by the ten largest.

This clonotype originated in a woman aged 18-29 years in good health and CMV-seronegative. The V and J segments used are TRBV4-1 and TRBJ2-5; perhaps TRBD2 is the D gene, with 5 bases matching. The sequenced material came from PBMCs. The encoded CDR3 is CASTRGPKETQYF. The DNA sequence reads TGCGCCAGCACCCGAGGGCCGAAAGAGACCCAGTACTTC.